The 5 T cell receptor beta chains below come from one sample, sequenced in a study of beta chain features in type 1 diabetes. The study reverse transcribed the entire isolated RNA, so it sequenced expressed TCRB transcripts. Here immunoSEQ multiplex PCR was the method, and the copy in TCRdb shows in-frame clones only, minus some. The table records 250,000 to 350,000 clones, roughly an eighth of them present only once. Study-wide results and caveats: Moderate but significant shortening of TCRB CDR3s was recorded in all four CD4+ subsets from Type 1 diabetes patients.

For these TCRs, the target antigens are not known. Sequences were obtained from naive CD4+ T cells from blood. These receptors all stem from a man aged 30-40 years with type 1 diabetes.

This chain uses TRBV7-9 with TRBJ2-3; TRBD2 matches at 7 bases. The junction had 4 bases not matched to a gene; V was cut back by 10 bases and J by 0 bases. CDR1 is SEHNR, CDR2 FQNEAQ, per germline (reference sequence). This CDR3 has 13 residues. The CDR3 spells CATGGRSTDTQYF. The DNA of the CDR3 is TGTGCCACCGGGGGGAGGAGCACAGATACGCAGTATTTT.

The chain joins TRBV28 to TRBJ2-7, with 9 positions matching TRBD2. V dropped 5 bases and J dropped 7; count of bases not matched to a gene: 12. CDR1 is MDHEN, CDR2 SYDVKM, per germline. This CDR3 has 15 amino acids. The CDR3, as DNA: TGTGCCAGCAGTCCCGAGCGCGGGAGGGCGGGAGAGCAGTACTTC. It codes for CASSPERGRAGEQYF.

The rearrangement uses TRBV19 and TRBJ2-1; 9 nucleotides match TRBD2. V lost 3 bases and J lost 7; bases outside the gene matches: 4. CDR1 and CDR2 from the germline V gene are LNHDA and SQIVND (reference sequence). The CDR3 spans 14 residues. The DNA of the CDR3 is TGTGCCAGTAGTATTAGCGGGAGCCTAAATGAGCAGTTCTTC. Amino acids: CASSISGSLNEQFF.

This clone has a handful of counts. V gene TRBV28 combines with J gene TRBJ2-1; D possibly corresponds to TRBD1 (5 bases). This CDR3 has 12 residues. CDR1 is MDHEN and CDR2 is SYDVKM in the germline V gene. V lost 6 bases, J lost 7 bases, and 10 bases lay in between. CDR3 DNA sequence: TGTGCCAGCAGCAGGGCTTGGAATGAGCAGTTCTTC. Protein sequence: CASSRAWNEQFF.

The chain joins TRBV18 to TRBJ1-2; TRBD1 aligns across 7 bases. V was pared by 8 bases and J by 4 bases, with 7 bases of the junction left unmatched. This CDR3 comprises 13 residues. The V gene's germline CDR1 is KGHSH and CDR2 LQKENI. The CDR3 region has the DNA TGTGCCAGCCAAGAGGGACAGCTCTATGGCTACACCTTC. It translates to CASQEGQLYGYTF.